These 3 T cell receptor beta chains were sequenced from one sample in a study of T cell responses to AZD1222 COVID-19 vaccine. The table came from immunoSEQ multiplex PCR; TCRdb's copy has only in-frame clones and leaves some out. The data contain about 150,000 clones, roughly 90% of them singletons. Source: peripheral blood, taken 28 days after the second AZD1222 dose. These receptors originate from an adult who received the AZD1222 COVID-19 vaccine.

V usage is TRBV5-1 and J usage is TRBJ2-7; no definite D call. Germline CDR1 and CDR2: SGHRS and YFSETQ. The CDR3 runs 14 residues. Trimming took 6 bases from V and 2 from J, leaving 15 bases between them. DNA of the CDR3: TGCGCCAGCAACAATAGGACCGATGCCTACGAGCAGTACTTC. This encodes CASNNRTDAYEQYF. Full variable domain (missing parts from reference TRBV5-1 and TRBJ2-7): KAGVTQTPRYLIKTRGQQVTLSCSPISGHRSVSWYQQTPGQGLQFLFEYFSETQRNKGNFPGRFSGRQFSNSRSEMNVSTLELGDSALYLCASNNRTDAYEQYFGPGTRLTVT.

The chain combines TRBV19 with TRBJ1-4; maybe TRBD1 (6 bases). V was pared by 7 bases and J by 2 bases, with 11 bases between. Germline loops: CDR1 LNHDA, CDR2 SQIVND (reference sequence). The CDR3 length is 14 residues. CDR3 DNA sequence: TGTGCCAGTACGGGGGGCTCGACTAATGAAAAACTGTTTTTT. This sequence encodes CASTGGSTNEKLFF. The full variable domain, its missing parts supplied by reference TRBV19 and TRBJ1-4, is DGGITQSPKYLFRKEGQNVTLSCEQNLNHDAMYWYRQDPGQGLRLIYYSQIVNDFQKGDIAEGYSVSREKKESFPLTVTSAQKNPTAFYLCASTGGSTNEKLFFGSGTQLSVL.

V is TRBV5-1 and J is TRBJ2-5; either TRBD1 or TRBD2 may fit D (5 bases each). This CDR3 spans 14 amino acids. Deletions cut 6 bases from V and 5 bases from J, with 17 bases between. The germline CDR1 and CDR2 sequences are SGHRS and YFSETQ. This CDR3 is CASTPGRNSETQYF. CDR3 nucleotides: TGCGCCAGCACTCCGGGACGGAATTCGGAGACCCAGTACTTC.